Reported below is one T cell receptor beta chain. Other DNA sequences from this sample encode an identical CDR3 as well. Germline-derived CDR1 and CDR2 are LNHDA and SQIVND (reference sequence). Trimming stripped 1 base from V and 3 bases from J, with 13 bases between. CDR3 length: 16 amino acids. This record belongs to a study of blood T cell repertoires in COVID-19. Overall study context: The study drew acute and convalescent COVID-19 samples from the United States, Italy and Spain.

In the original processing: Amplification of reference gene primers provided the estimated nucleated cell counts. Here immunoSEQ multiplex PCR was the method, and the copy in TCRdb shows in-frame clones only, minus some. V and J calls and clone size are as listed in that table; D and trimming were resolved from the DNA. The table lists around 120,000 clones, almost 85% of them singletons. The TCR comes from a man between 65 and 85 years old with active or convalescent COVID-19. The sequenced sample consisted of peripheral blood. The J gene is TRBJ1-5, the V gene TRBV19, with D perhaps matching TRBD1 (6 bases). The DNA for the CDR3 is TGTGCCAGTAGTATAGTTTGGACAGCCGACAATCAGCCCCAGCATTTT. Translation gives CASSIVWTADNQPQHF.